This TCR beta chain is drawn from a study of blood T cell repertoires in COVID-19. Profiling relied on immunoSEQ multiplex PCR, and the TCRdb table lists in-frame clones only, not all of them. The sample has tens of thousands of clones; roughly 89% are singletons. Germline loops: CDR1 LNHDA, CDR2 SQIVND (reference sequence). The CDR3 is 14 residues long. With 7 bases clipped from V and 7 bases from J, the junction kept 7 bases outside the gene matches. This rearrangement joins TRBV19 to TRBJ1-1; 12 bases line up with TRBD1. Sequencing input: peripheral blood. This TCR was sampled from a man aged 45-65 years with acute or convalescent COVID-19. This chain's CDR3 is CASKGQGAVSEAFF. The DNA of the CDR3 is TGTGCCAGTAAGGGACAGGGGGCTGTCAGTGAAGCTTTCTTT.